This entry lists 6 T cell receptor beta chains sequenced from one sample in a study of T-cell memory formation after mild COVID-19. TCRdb recomputed calls from the 5' RACE reads with MiXCR, one row per CDR3 protein. The sample holds about 350,000 distinct CDR3 sequences, roughly 13% seen once. The material sequenced was PBMCs or a T cell subset sorted from them (not recorded which). The receptors originated from a man aged 18 to 29 who had mild COVID-19 (a few samples of this study predate the infection). Cell type and time point are not known.

V gene TRBV11-2 combines with J gene TRBJ2-1, with D perhaps TRBD1 (5 bases). V lost 1 base, J lost 6 bases, and 16 bases lay in between. Germline CDR1 SGHAT, CDR2 FQNNGV. The CDR3 sequence is 16 residues long. The DNA of the CDR3 is TGTGCCAGCAGCTTAGGTATTGGGGCTCCTTTCAATGAGCAGTTCTTC. Its protein product is CASSLGIGAPFNEQFF.

This clonotype was found a few times. The V gene is TRBV4-3, the J gene TRBJ2-2; possible D gene TRBD1, 6 bases. From germline, CDR1 is LGHNA and CDR2 YSLEER. V was shortened by 1 base and J by 7 bases, with 13 bases between the two germline ends. This CDR3 has 15 amino acids. The CDR3 here is CASSQGQVPGGELFF. The CDR3 DNA reads as TGCGCCAGCAGCCAAGGACAGGTTCCGGGCGGGGAGCTGTTTTTT.

This clonotype was seen a handful of times. The chain combines TRBV3-1 with TRBJ1-1; D not certain. Trimming left V 0 bases short and J 6 bases short, with 5 bases between. The CDR3 is 12 residues long. Germline assignment: CDR1 LGHDT and CDR2 YNNKEL (reference sequence). CDR3 sequence: CASSQDDPEAFF. CDR3 coding DNA: TGTGCCAGCAGCCAAGATGACCCTGAAGCTTTCTTT.

This clonotype was detected ten times or more. V is TRBV5-6 and J is TRBJ2-1; possible D gene TRBD1, 6 bases. This CDR3 spans 11 amino acids. Between the trimmed V and J ends, which lost 8 bases and 9 bases, there was a span of 12 bases. The germline CDR1 and CDR2 sequences are SGHDT and YYEEEE. The CDR3 sequence: CASQQGAEQFF. CDR3 bases: TGTGCCAGTCAACAGGGCGCTGAGCAGTTCTTC.

This clonotype was observed a handful of times. The chain is built from TRBV5-1 and TRBJ1-2; 8 nucleotides line up with TRBD1. CDR1 SGHRS and CDR2 YFSETQ come from the germline V gene. The CDR3 totals 14 residues. V shed 5 bases and J 3 bases; nucleotides not matched to a gene: 6. DNA for the CDR3: TGCGCCAGCAGAGGACAGGGAATAGACTATGGCTACACCTTC. Translation gives CASRGQGIDYGYTF.

V gene TRBV5-6 combines with J gene TRBJ2-5; the D gene is possibly TRBD2 (5 bases). There are 13 residues in the CDR3. V was cut by 3 bases and J by 7 bases, with 13 bases left in between. Germline assignment: CDR1 SGHDT and CDR2 YYEEEE. CDR3 DNA sequence: TGTGCCAGCAGCTCCCGGGGAGTGGGGACCCAGTACTTC. Protein product: CASSSRGVGTQYF.